This T cell receptor (beta chain) was identified during a study of T cells in Graves' hyperthyroidism and ophthalmopathy. TCR beta CDR3 sequences were amplified from RNA transcripts. The HTBI primer set drove a first-round RT-PCR of the TCR CDR3. TCRdb reprocessed the multiplex PCR reads via MiXCR and lists one record per CDR3 protein. The sample lists 650,000 to 800,000 distinct CDR3 sequences; over 40% were seen once. Sequencing input: peripheral blood or thyroid tissue (not recorded which). This sequence was found in an adult man with Graves' disease, either hyperthyroidism or ophthalmopathy (not recorded which).

For the CDR3, the DNA is TGTGCCAGCAGCATACAGGGGGTCGGCGAGCAGTACTTC. It codes for CASSIQGVGEQYF. This chain links TRBV7-9 with TRBJ2-7; 8 bases are a match to TRBD1. J gave up 6 bases and V 5 bases, and 6 bases lay outside the gene matches. Germline CDR1 is SEHNR and CDR2 is FQNEAQ (reference sequence). The CDR3 extends over 13 amino acids. The full variable domain, rest sourced from reference TRBV7-9 and TRBJ2-7, is DTGVSQNPRHKITKRGQNVTFRCDPISEHNRLYWYRQTLGQGPEFLTYFQNEAQLEKSRLLSDRFSAERPKGSFSTLEIQRTEQGDSAMYLCASSIQGVGEQYFGPGTRLTVT.